The sequence of this TCR beta chain was determined in a study of T-cell memory formation after mild COVID-19. Across the whole study: TCR clusters were largely donor specific. Study-wide findings and caveats: Balance between CD4 and CD8 was seen in clones contracting day 15 to 85, and a CD4+ lean was seen in later expanders. Proof of SARS-CoV-2 specificity was absent for the second-wave clones that crested on day 37.

This clonotype was seen many times. Its target is not known. This CDR3 comprises 15 residues. CDR1 is WSHSY, CDR2 SAAADI, per germline. With 3 bases removed from V and 5 bases from J, the gap between germline ends came to 16 bases. TCRdb re-called the 5' RACE reads with MiXCR, one entry per CDR3 protein. The sample holds about 39,000 distinct CDR3 sequences, 6% to 7.5% seen once. This receptor was obtained from an adult who had mild COVID-19 (a few samples of this study predate the infection). Cell type and time point are not known. The chain carries TRBV10-2 and TRBJ1-2; the D is unclear. The sequenced material came from PBMCs or a T cell subset sorted from them (not recorded which). The CDR3 region is CASSDPAAKAYGYTF. In DNA form, the CDR3 reads TGCGCCAGCAGTGATCCGGCCGCTAAAGCTTATGGCTACACCTTC.